A single sample gave rise to the 24 T cell receptor beta chains below, sequenced in a study of blood T cell repertoires in COVID-19. Sequencing used immunoSEQ multiplex PCR; TCRdb keeps in-frame clones, though not all of them. The sample consists of almost 200,000 clones, just under 85% of them appearing once. Material for sequencing was peripheral blood. The receptors were sampled from a man aged 55 to 70 with COVID-19, enrolled during active disease.

Note on this clone: At the DNA level, this CDR3 is encoded by other sequences in the same sample as well. CDR3 amino acids: CASSVGQGPNQPQHF. Written as DNA, the CDR3 is TGTGCCAGCAGCGTGGGACAGGGCCCCAATCAGCCCCAGCATTTT. The chain has TRBV9 and TRBJ1-5; 9 positions match TRBD1. The CDR3 sequence is 15 residues long. The germline gives CDR1 SGDLS, CDR2 YYNGEE. V lost 2 bases and J lost 3; bases outside the gene matches: 3. The full variable domain, with the rest looked up from reference TRBV9 and TRBJ1-5, is DSGVTQTPKHLITATGQRVTLRCSPRSGDLSVYWYQQSLDQGLQFLIQYYNGEERAKGNILERFSAQQFPDLHSELNLSSLELGDSALYFCASSVGQGPNQPQHFGDGTRLSIL.

On this clone itself: The same CDR3 arises from other DNA sequences in this sample as well. The J gene is TRBJ2-2, the V gene TRBV24-1; 8 nucleotides align to TRBD1. The CDR3 totals 16 residues. CDR1 is KGHDR and CDR2 is SFDVKD in the germline V gene. J lost 1 base, V lost 2 bases, and 2 bases had no gene match. CDR3 nucleotides: TGTGCCACCAGTGATTCTGGGACAGGGAACACCGGGGAGCTGTTTTTT. Translating it yields CATSDSGTGNTGELFF.

This clone was observed a single time. The CDR3 DNA reads TGTGCCACCAGTGACCCGGGATCTAATCAGCCCCAGCATTTT. The encoded protein is CATSDPGSNQPQHF. This chain uses TRBV24-1 with TRBJ1-5; D gene ambiguous. The CDR3 has 14 amino acids. V was clipped by 4 bases and J by 4 bases, with 10 bases between them. CDR1 is KGHDR and CDR2 is SFDVKD in the germline V gene.

About this clone: This same CDR3 is encoded by further DNA sequences in the sample. CDR3 nucleotides: TGTGCCAGCAGTGACTCGGGGACTGAAGCTTTCTTT. Translating it yields CASSDSGTEAFF. The rearrangement uses TRBV2 and TRBJ1-1; D is undetermined. Trimming left V 3 bases short and J 5 bases short, with 7 bases between. CDR3 length: 12 residues. Germline V gives CDR1 SNHLY, CDR2 FYNNEI.

V is TRBV6-5 and J is TRBJ1-5; D might be TRBD1 (6 bases). V lost 6 bases to trimming and J lost 0 bases, with 9 bases between them. The CDR3 is 14 residues long. Germline V CDR1 and CDR2: MNHEY, SVGAGI. In DNA form, the CDR3 reads TGTGCCAGCAGGATAGGGGGTAGCAATCAGCCCCAGCATTTT. As protein: CASRIGGSNQPQHF.

The chain combines TRBV28 with TRBJ1-4; 7 nucleotides agree with TRBD1. Germline trimming cut 3 bases from V and 3 bases from J; bases unmatched to any gene: 4. The CDR3 is 15 amino acids. Germline CDR1 reads MDHEN; CDR2 reads SYDVKM. As DNA, the CDR3 is TGTGCCAGCAGTTTCGTCCAGGGGGCTAATGAAAAACTGTTTTTT. It yields the protein CASSFVQGANEKLFF.

This clone was counted a few times. The chain uses TRBV6-5 and TRBJ1-6; no firm D call. CDR1 is MNHEY and CDR2 is SVGAGI in the germline V gene. CDR3 length: 15 amino acids. The V end was cut by 4 bases, the J end by 2 bases, with 9 bases between. CDR3 nucleotide sequence: TGTGCCAGCAGTTTATCGGGAACCTATAATTCACCCCTCCACTTT. Amino acids: CASSLSGTYNSPLHF.

The gene calls are TRBV2 and TRBJ2-4, with D hard to call. V lost 6 bases to trimming and J lost 9 bases, with 9 bases between them. The CDR3 has 11 residues. CDR1 and CDR2 from the germline V gene are SNHLY and FYNNEI. CDR3 loop: CASRLNSIQYF. CDR3 in DNA: TGTGCCAGCAGGTTGAATAGCATTCAGTACTTC. Full variable domain (outside the CDR3, taken from reference TRBV2 and TRBJ2-4): EPEVTQTPSHQVTQMGQEVILRCVPISNHLYFYWYRQILGQKVEFLVSFYNNEISEKSEIFDDQFSVERPDGSNFTLKIRSTKLEDSAMYFCASRLNSIQYFGAGTRLSVL.

The chain couples TRBV20-1 to TRBJ1-1; D ambiguous. The germline gives CDR1 DFQATT, CDR2 SNEGSKA (reference sequence). V shed 6 bases and J shed 5 bases, with 10 bases lying between them. CDR3 length equals 11 residues. CDR3 bases: TGCAGTGCCCCGAGTATAACTGAAGCTTTCTTT. The encoded protein is CSAPSITEAFF.

The chain has TRBV7-2 and TRBJ2-1, with a weak D call TRBD2 (6 bases). V lost 4 bases to trimming and J lost 8 bases, with 15 bases between them. The V gene's germline CDR1 is SGHTA and CDR2 FQGNSA. The CDR3 covers 14 residues. The CDR3 coding sequence is TGTGCCAGCAGCTCTCGGATGCGGGGAGATGAGCAGTTCTTC. Amino acids: CASSSRMRGDEQFF.

The CDR3 nucleotides read TGTGCCAGCAGTTTAGCAGGGGCTAATGAAAAACTGTTTTTT. Its translation: CASSLAGANEKLFF. The chain couples TRBV28 to TRBJ1-4; D is perhaps TRBD1 (6 bases). Germline V gives CDR1 MDHEN, CDR2 SYDVKM. CDR3 length: 14 residues. V was pared by 2 bases and J by 3 bases, with 7 bases between.

The chain uses TRBV6-2 or TRBV6-3 and TRBJ1-2, with a tentative D call TRBD1 (5 bases). The CDR3 has 19 residues. The V end lost 2 bases, the J end lost 2 bases, and 24 bases lay between the germline ends. Looked up from germline, CDR1 is MNHEY and CDR2 is SVGEGT. The CDR3: CASSYPRAFAGGWNYGYTF. The CDR3 DNA reads as TGTGCCAGCAGTTACCCACGGGCTTTCGCCGGGGGATGGAACTATGGCTACACCTTC.

V usage is TRBV18 and J usage is TRBJ1-1; D gene unclear. CDR1 is KGHSH and CDR2 is LQKENI in the germline V gene. V was pared by 0 bases and J by 1 base, with 9 bases between. The CDR3 runs to 15 residues. CDR3 amino acids: CASSPPNSWNTEAFF. CDR3 nucleotide sequence: TGTGCCAGCTCACCACCGAACAGCTGGAACACTGAAGCTTTCTTT. The full variable domain, in which reference TRBV18 and TRBJ1-1 provide the parts outside the CDR3, is NAGVMQNPRHLVRRRGQEARLRCSPMKGHSHVYWYRQLPEEGLKFMVYLQKENIIDESGMPKERFSAEFPKEGPSILRIQQVVRGDSAAYFCASSPPNSWNTEAFFGQGTRLTVV.

This clone turned up a few times. The gene calls are TRBV5-1 and TRBJ1-2; 7 bases line up with TRBD1. V trimming: 4 bases; J trimming: 9 bases; junction bases outside the gene matches: 15. There are 15 residues in the CDR3. The germline V gene encodes CDR1 SGHRS and CDR2 YFSETQ. The CDR3 region is CASSEGTAERMRYTF. The CDR3 coding sequence is TGCGCCAGCAGCGAAGGGACAGCCGAGCGGATGCGCTACACCTTC. The full variable domain, in which reference TRBV5-1 and TRBJ1-2 provide the parts outside the CDR3, is KAGVTQTPRYLIKTRGQQVTLSCSPISGHRSVSWYQQTPGQGLQFLFEYFSETQRNKGNFPGRFSGRQFSNSRSEMNVSTLELGDSALYLCASSEGTAERMRYTFGSGTRLTVV.

The chain couples TRBV15 to TRBJ1-5; a possible D gene is TRBD1 (6 bases). The CDR3 loop spans 15 amino acids. V was clipped by 5 bases and J by 4 bases, with 15 bases between them. Germline loops: CDR1 LNHNV, CDR2 YYDKDF (reference sequence). Here the CDR3 reads CATSRGGQGNQPQHF. DNA of the CDR3: TGTGCCACCAGCCGAGGAGGCCAGGGGAATCAGCCCCAGCATTTT. Complete variable domain (other parts from reference TRBV15 and TRBJ1-5): DAMVIQNPRYQVTQFGKPVTLSCSQTLNHNVMYWYQQKSSQAPKLLFHYYDKDFNNEADTPDNFQSRRPNTSFCFLDIRSPGLGDTAMYLCATSRGGQGNQPQHFGDGTRLSIL.

This sequence joins TRBV7-9 and TRBJ2-5; D possibly corresponds to TRBD2 (6 bases). Per the germline V gene, CDR1 is SEHNR and CDR2 is FQNEAQ (reference sequence). The CDR3 loop spans 15 amino acids. Trimming left V 0 bases short and J 4 bases short, with 12 bases between. CDR3 nucleotides: TGTGCCAGCAGCTTAGCGCGGAGGGCGGGAGAGACCCAGTACTTC. It is translated as CASSLARRAGETQYF.

The rearrangement uses TRBV19 and TRBJ2-1; no clear D gene. Per germline, CDR1 LNHDA and CDR2 SQIVND (reference sequence). V was pared by 4 bases and J by 14 bases, with 6 bases between. CDR3 length: 9 residues. As DNA, the CDR3 is TGTGCCAGTAGTAGTGTAAAGTTCTTC. Its translation is CASSSVKFF.

The chain is built from TRBV15 and TRBJ2-7, with 9 bases fitting TRBD1. CDR1 and CDR2 (germline): LNHNV, YYDKDF (reference sequence). The J segment lost 5 bases and the V segment lost 1 base, leaving 9 bases of the junction unmatched. CDR3 length equals 16 residues. The CDR3 region has the DNA TGTGCCACCAGCAGAGGGAACAGGGGGCGTTGGCACGAGCAGTACTTC. Its translation: CATSRGNRGRWHEQYF.

V is TRBV29-1 and J is TRBJ2-2, with D unclear. V was shortened by 6 bases and J by 0 bases, with 11 bases between the two germline ends. Germline-derived CDR1 and CDR2 are SQVTM and ANQGSEA. This CDR3 region has 14 residues. The CDR3 DNA sequence: TGCAGCGTGGGCGGTGCGGCGAACACCGGGGAGCTGTTTTTT. Its translation: CSVGGAANTGELFF.

The rearrangement joins TRBV3-1 (or the pseudogene TRBV3-2) to TRBJ2-2; D is perhaps TRBD1 (5 bases). Trimming pared 1 base from V and 6 bases from J, leaving 9 bases between. This CDR3 spans 14 amino acids. Germline CDR1 is LGHDT and CDR2 is YNNKEL (reference sequence). CDR3 sequence reads: CASSQGSGSGELFF. For the CDR3, the DNA is TGTGCCAGCAGCCAAGGTTCAGGGTCCGGGGAGCTGTTTTTT.

The genes are TRBV19 and TRBJ1-1, with TRBD1 as a possible D gene (6 bases). Trimming removed 7 bases at V and 4 bases at J, with 22 bases between. The CDR3 is made up of 16 amino acids. Germline V CDR1 and CDR2: LNHDA, SQIVND (reference sequence). In nucleotides, the CDR3 is TGTGCCAGTAACGAAAACGGGGCAGGGGCAGGCACTGAAGCTTTCTTT. Residues: CASNENGAGAGTEAFF.

V usage is TRBV29-1 and J usage is TRBJ1-5, with D perhaps matching TRBD1 (5 bases). This CDR3 has 13 residues. Germline V gives CDR1 SQVTM, CDR2 ANQGSEA. Trimming shortened V by 7 bases and J by 7 bases, and 17 bases separated the two germline ends. The CDR3 sequence: CSAAPGPGQPQHF. CDR3 DNA: TGCAGCGCCGCCCCAGGGCCTGGGCAGCCCCAGCATTTT.

The gene calls are TRBV28 and TRBJ1-6; 10 nucleotides agree with TRBD1. Germline CDR1 is MDHEN and CDR2 is SYDVKM. With V trimmed by 2 bases and J by 8 bases, 3 bases remained unmatched. This CDR3 comprises 15 residues. CDR3 DNA: TGTGCCAGCAGTTTAATGGGGACAGGGGATTCACCCCTCCACTTT. Protein sequence: CASSLMGTGDSPLHF. The full variable domain, with the rest looked up from reference TRBV28 and TRBJ1-6, is DVKVTQSSRYLVKRTGEKVFLECVQDMDHENMFWYRQDPGLGLRLIYFSYDVKMKEKGDIPEGYSVSREKKERFSLILESASTNQTSMYLCASSLMGTGDSPLHFGNGTRLTVT.

CDR3 nucleotide sequence: TGCGCCAGCAGCCAAGATCTTACTGTATATGAAGCTTTCTTT. The encoded protein is CASSQDLTVYEAFF. The chain combines TRBV4-3 with TRBJ1-1; unclear D gene. The CDR3 has 14 residues. With 0 bases removed from V and 7 bases from J, the gap between germline ends came to 12 bases. Germline assignment: CDR1 LGHNA and CDR2 YSLEER.